A selection of T cell receptor beta chains follows, all from one sample in a study of shared clonotypes between healthy human individuals. The assay was immunoSEQ multiplex PCR, and TCRdb's table has in-frame clones only and misses some. The sample holds 950,000 to 1,100,000 clones, about 74% seen once. Sequences were obtained from memory CD4+ T cells sorted from blood. Receptors originate from a man between 18 and 35 years old in good health. CDR3s include the opening cysteine and the closing phenylalanine or tryptophan. A D gene is named only where the DNA matches it firmly. Rows give clone size only sometimes, using once, few, many, or a class for an expanded clone.

TRBV4-3	NA	NA	TRBJ1-2	TGCGCCAGCAGCCAAGAGGGTGCCAGGGGAAACTATGGCTACACCTTC	CASSQEGARGNYGYTF
TRBV11-2	NA	NA	TRBJ2-7	TGTGCCAGCAGCCGACAGGTCAACGAGCAGTACTTC	CASSRQVNEQYF
TRBV28	NA	TRBD1	TRBJ2-4	TGTGCCAGCAGCTCATTCAGGGGGGCCAAAAACATTCAGTACTTC	CASSSFRGAKNIQYF
TRBV5-8	NA	NA	TRBJ2-2	TGTGCCAGCAGACGGTTGAACACCGGGGAGCTGTTTTTT	CASRRLNTGELFF
TRBV2	few	NA	TRBJ1-2	TGTGCCAGCAGTGAAAGGCCCTATGGCTACACCTTC	CASSERPYGYTF
TRBV6-5	NA	NA	TRBJ2-1	TGTGCCAGCAGTTACGGGCAGGGGTATGAGCAGTTCTTC	CASSYGQGYEQFF
TRBV19	NA	NA	TRBJ2-5	TGTGCCAGTAGTGTGATGTTTGCCCAACAAGAGACCCAGTACTTC	CASSVMFAQQETQYF
TRBV13	once	TRBD2	TRBJ2-1	TGTGCCAGCAGCCCGACTAGCGGGAACTACAATGAGCAGTTCTTC	CASSPTSGNYNEQFF
TRBV12-5	NA	TRBD2	TRBJ2-7	TGTGCTAGTGGTTTGGGGCCCGCGGGAGGAAGGTACGAGCAGTACTTC	CASGLGPAGGRYEQYF
TRBV15	NA	TRBD1	TRBJ1-5	TGTGCCACCAGCAGGCGGACAGGGCCTTATAGCAATCAGCCCCAGCATTTT	CATSRRTGPYSNQPQHF
TRBV29-1	NA	NA	TRBJ1-5	TGCAGCGTTGGAGAAGGCAATCAGCCCCAGCATTTT	CSVGEGNQPQHF
TRBV7-2	NA	NA	TRBJ1-1	TGTGCCAGCAGCCCCTTGTCTGGGACGAGGACTGAAGCTTTCTTT	CASSPLSGTRTEAFF
TRBV7-9	NA	NA	TRBJ2-3	TGTGCCAGCAGCCTAAGCCGGGACACAGATACGCAGTATTTT	CASSLSRDTDTQYF
TRBV11-3	NA	NA	TRBJ2-1	TGTGCCAGCAGCATTAACAGTTACAATGAGCAGTTCTTC	CASSINSYNEQFF
TRBV9	NA	NA	TRBJ2-1	TGTGCCAGCAGCACAACGGACTACTCCTACAATGAGCAGTTCTTC	CASSTTDYSYNEQFF
TRBV7-2	NA	NA	TRBJ2-3	TGTGCCAGCAGCTTCGGGGCAGATACGCAGTATTTT	CASSFGADTQYF
TRBV12-5	NA	TRBD2	TRBJ2-7	TGTGCTAGTGGCGGGACTAGCGGAAACTACGAGCAGTACTTC	CASGGTSGNYEQYF
TRBV6-4	once	NA	TRBJ1-1	TGTGCCAGCAGTGACTCCCCTCCGGTGAACACTGAAGCTTTCTTT	CASSDSPPVNTEAFF
TRBV7-2	NA	TRBD2	TRBJ2-1	TGTGCCAGCAGCCAAGCGGCTAGCGGGAGGGTTGAGCAGTTCTTC	CASSQAASGRVEQFF